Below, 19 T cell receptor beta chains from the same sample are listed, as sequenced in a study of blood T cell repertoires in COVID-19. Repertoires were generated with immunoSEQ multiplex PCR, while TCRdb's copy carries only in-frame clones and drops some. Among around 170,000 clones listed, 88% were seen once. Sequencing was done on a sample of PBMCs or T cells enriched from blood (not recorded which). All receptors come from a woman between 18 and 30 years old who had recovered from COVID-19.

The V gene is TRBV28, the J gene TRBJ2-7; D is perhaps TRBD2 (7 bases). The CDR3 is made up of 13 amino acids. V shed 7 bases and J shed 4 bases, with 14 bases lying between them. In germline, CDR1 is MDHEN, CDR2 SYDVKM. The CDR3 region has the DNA TGTGCCAGCAAAGGGGGGGGATCTTACGAGCAGTACTTC. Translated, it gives CASKGGGSYEQYF.

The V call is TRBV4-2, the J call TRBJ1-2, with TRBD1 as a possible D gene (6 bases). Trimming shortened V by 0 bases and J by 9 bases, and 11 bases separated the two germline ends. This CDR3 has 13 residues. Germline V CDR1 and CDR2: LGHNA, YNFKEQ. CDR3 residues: CASSQDGGGSYTF. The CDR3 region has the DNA TGTGCCAGCAGCCAAGATGGGGGGGGCAGCTACACCTTC.

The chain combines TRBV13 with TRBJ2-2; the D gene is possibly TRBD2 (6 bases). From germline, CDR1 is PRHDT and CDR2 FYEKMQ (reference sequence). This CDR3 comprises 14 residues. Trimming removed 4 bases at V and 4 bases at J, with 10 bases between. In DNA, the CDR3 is TGTGCCAGCAGCTCCGGGGGTCCCACCGGGGAGCTGTTTTTT. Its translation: CASSSGGPTGELFF. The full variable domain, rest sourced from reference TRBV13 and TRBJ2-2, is AAGVIQSPRHLIKEKRETATLKCYPIPRHDTVYWYQQGPGQDPQFLISFYEKMQSDKGSIPDRFSAQQFSDYHSELNMSSLELGDSALYFCASSSGGPTGELFFGEGSRLTVL.

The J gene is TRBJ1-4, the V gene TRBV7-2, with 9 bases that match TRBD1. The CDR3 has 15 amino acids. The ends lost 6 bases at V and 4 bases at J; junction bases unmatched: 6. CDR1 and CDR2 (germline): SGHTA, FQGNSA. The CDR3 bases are TGTGCCAGCAGGGCCGGGACAGGGAGTAATGAAAAACTGTTTTTT. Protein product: CASRAGTGSNEKLFF.

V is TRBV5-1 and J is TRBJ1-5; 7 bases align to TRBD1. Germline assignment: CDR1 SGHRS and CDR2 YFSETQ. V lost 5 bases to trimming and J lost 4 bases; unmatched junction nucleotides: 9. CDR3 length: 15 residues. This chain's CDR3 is CASRTGDGENQPQHF. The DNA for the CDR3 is TGCGCCAGCAGAACAGGGGATGGGGAAAATCAGCCCCAGCATTTT.

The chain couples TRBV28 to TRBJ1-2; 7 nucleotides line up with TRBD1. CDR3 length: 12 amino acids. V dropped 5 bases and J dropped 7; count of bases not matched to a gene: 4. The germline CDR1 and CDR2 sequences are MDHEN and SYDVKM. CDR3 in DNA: TGTGCCAGCAGTCTACAGGGGCTTGGCTACACCTTC. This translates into CASSLQGLGYTF.

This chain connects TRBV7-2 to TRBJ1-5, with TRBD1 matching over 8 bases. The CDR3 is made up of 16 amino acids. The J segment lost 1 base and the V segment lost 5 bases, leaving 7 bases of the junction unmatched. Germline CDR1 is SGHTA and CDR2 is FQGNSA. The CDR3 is CASSHGDRRSNQPQHF. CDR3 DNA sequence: TGTGCCAGCAGCCATGGGGACAGGAGGAGCAATCAGCCCCAGCATTTT.

In DNA, the CDR3 is TGCAGCGTTGATCCTAGCGGGAGTAGGGATACGCAGTATTTT. Its translation is CSVDPSGSRDTQYF. The J gene is TRBJ2-3, the V gene TRBV29-1; 10 bases are a match to TRBD2. CDR3 length: 14 amino acids. V lost 3 bases to trimming and J lost 6 bases; unmatched junction nucleotides: 6. Germline loops: CDR1 SQVTM, CDR2 ANQGSEA.

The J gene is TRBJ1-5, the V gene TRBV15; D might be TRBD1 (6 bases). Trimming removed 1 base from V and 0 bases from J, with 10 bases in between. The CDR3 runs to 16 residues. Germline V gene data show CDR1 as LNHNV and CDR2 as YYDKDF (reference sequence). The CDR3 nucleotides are TGTGCCACCAGCAGAGGGACAGTCATTAGCAATCAGCCCCAGCATTTT. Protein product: CATSRGTVISNQPQHF.

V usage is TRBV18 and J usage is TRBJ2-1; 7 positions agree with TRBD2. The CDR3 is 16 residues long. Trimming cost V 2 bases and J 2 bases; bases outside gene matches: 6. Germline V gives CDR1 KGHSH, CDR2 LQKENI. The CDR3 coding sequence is TGTGCCAGCTCACCAAGGGCCGGGACTACCTACAATGAGCAGTTCTTC. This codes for CASSPRAGTTYNEQFF.

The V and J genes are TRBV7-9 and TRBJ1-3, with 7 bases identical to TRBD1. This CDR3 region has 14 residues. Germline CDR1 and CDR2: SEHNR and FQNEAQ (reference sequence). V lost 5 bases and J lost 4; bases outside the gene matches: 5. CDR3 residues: CASSPGTAGNTIYF. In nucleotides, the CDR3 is TGTGCCAGCAGCCCCGGGACAGCCGGAAACACCATATATTTT. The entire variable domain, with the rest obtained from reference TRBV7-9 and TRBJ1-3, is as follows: DTGVSQNPRHKITKRGQNVTFRCDPISEHNRLYWYRQTLGQGPEFLTYFQNEAQLEKSRLLSDRFSAERPKGSFSTLEIQRTEQGDSAMYLCASSPGTAGNTIYFGEGSWLTVV.

CDR3 DNA sequence: TGTGCCTGGAGTGGACACAGATCGGACTACGCCTTCGGGGAGCAGTTCTTC. It codes for CAWSGHRSDYAFGEQFF. The chain uses TRBV30 and TRBJ2-1; TRBD2 is a possible D gene (6 bases). Germline CDR1 GTSNPN, CDR2 SVGIG (reference sequence). V was pared by 1 base and J by 10 bases, with 26 bases between. CDR3 length: 17 amino acids.

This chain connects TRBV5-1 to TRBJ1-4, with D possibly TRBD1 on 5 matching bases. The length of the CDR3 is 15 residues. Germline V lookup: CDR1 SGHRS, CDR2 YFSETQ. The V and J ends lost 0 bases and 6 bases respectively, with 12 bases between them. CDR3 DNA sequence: TGCGCCAGCAGCTTGGCCCCGGGGGGGGATGAAAAACTGTTTTTT. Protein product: CASSLAPGGDEKLFF.

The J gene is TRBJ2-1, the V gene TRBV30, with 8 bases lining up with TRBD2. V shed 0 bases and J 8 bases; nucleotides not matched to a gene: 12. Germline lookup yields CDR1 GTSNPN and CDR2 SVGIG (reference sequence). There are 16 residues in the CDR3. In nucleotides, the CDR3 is TGTGCCTGGAGTGTACGTTCGGGGACTAGTAGCTATGAGCAGTTCTTC. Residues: CAWSVRSGTSSYEQFF.

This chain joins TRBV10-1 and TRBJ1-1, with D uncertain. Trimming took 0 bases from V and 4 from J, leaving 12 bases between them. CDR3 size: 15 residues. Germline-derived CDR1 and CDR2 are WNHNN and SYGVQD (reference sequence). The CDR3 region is CASSESIISGTEAFF. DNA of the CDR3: TGCGCCAGCAGTGAGTCGATTATATCGGGCACTGAAGCTTTCTTT.

CDR3 amino acids: CASSLGGTTDTQYF. DNA for the CDR3: TGTGCCAGCAGCTTAGGCGGCACCACAGATACGCAGTATTTT. The chain has TRBV11-2 and TRBJ2-3, with D unresolved. The germline gives CDR1 SGHAT, CDR2 FQNNGV. The CDR3 is 14 residues long. The V end lost 1 base, the J end lost 2 bases, and 7 bases lay between the germline ends.

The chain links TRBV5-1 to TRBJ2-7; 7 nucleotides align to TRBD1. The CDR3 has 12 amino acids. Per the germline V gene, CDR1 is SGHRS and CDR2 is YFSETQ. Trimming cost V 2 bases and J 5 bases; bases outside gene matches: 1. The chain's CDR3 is CASSFTGDEQYF. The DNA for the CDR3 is TGCGCCAGCAGCTTTACAGGGGACGAGCAGTACTTC.

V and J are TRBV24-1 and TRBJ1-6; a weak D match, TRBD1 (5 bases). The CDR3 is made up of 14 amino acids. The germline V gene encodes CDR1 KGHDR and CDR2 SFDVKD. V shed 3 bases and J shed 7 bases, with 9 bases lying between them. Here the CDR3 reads CATSDGYRNSPLHF. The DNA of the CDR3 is TGTGCCACCAGTGATGGGTACAGGAATTCACCCCTCCACTTT.

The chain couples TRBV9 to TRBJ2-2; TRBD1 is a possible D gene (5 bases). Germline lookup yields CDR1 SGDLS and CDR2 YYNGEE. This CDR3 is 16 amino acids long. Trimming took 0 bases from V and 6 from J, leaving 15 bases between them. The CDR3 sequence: CASSVVSRTRAGELFF. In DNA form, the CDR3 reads TGTGCCAGCAGCGTAGTTAGCAGGACCAGGGCCGGGGAGCTGTTTTTT.